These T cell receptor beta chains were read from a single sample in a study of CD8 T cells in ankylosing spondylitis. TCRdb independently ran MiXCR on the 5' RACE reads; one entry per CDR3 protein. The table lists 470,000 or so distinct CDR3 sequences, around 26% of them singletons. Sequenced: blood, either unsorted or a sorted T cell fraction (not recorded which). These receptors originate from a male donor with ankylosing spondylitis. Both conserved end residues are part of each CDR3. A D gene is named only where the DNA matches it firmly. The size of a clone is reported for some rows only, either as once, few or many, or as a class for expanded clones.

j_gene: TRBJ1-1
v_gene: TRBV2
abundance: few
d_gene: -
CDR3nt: TGTGCCAGCAGTGTTATTATGAACACTGAAGCTTTCTTT
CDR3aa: CASSVIMNTEAFF

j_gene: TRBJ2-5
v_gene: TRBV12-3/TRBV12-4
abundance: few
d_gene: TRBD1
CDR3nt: TGTGCCAGCAGTTTCCTCGGGACAGGTACCCTATTGAACCAAGAGACCCAGTACTTC
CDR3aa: CASSFLGTGTLLNQETQYF

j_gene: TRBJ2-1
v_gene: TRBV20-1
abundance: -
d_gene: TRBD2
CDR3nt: TGCAGTGCACGAGCCCAAGCGGGAGGGCCCTATGAGCAGTTCTTC
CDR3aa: CSARAQAGGPYEQFF

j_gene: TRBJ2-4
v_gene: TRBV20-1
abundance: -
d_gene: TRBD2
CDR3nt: TGCAGTGCTAGAGGTTTAGCGGGAGGTCAAAGGGTTCAGTACTTC
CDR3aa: CSARGLAGGQRVQYF

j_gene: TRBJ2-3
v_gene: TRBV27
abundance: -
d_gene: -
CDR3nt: TGTGCCAGCAATGAGAAACCTTTAGGAGATACGCAGTATTTT
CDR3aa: CASNEKPLGDTQYF

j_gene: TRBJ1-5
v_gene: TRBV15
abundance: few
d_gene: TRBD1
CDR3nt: TGTGCCACCAGCAGAGATCCGGGACAGCCTTATCAGCCCCAGCATTTT
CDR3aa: CATSRDPGQPYQPQHF

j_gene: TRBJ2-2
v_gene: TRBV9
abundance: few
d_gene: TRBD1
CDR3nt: TGTGCCAGCAGCGTAGTAACAGGGGCGGAGACCGGGGAGCTGTTTTTT
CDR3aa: CASSVVTGAETGELFF

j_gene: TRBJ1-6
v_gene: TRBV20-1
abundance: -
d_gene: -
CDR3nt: TGCAGTGCTAGAAGACGTCAGAAGAATTCACCCCTCCACTTT
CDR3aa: CSARRRQKNSPLHF

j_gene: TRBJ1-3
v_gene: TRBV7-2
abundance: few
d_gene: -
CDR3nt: TGTGCCAGCAGCTTAGGGTGGAGAGACCCTTGGGACACCATATATTTT
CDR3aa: CASSLGWRDPWDTIYF

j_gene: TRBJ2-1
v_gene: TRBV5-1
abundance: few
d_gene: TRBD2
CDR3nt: TGCGCCAGCAGCTTGGATAGCGGGAGTTACAATGAGCAGTTCTTC
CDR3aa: CASSLDSGSYNEQFF

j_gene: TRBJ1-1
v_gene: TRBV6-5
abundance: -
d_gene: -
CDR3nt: TGTGCCAGCAGTAACCCGGGACCCGGGGGGACTGAAGCTTTCTTT
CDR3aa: CASSNPGPGGTEAFF

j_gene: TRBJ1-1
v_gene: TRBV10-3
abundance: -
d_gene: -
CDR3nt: TGTGCCATCAGTGTAGTAGGGGAGAACACTGAAGCTTTCTTT
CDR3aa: CAISVVGENTEAFF

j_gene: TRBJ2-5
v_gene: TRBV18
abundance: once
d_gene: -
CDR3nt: TGTGCCAGCTCACCCCTCCATCCCTACGGGACTCAAGAGACCCAGTACTTC
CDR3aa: CASSPLHPYGTQETQYF

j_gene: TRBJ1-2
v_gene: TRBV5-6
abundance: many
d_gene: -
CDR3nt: TGTGCCAGCAGCTTCGGGGACGAAATCTATGGCTACACCTTC
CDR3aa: CASSFGDEIYGYTF

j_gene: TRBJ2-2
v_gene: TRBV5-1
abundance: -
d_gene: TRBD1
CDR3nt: TGCGCCAGCAGCTTGGTCCCAGGGGGCGCGAACACCGGGGAGCTGTTTTTT
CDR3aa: CASSLVPGGANTGELFF

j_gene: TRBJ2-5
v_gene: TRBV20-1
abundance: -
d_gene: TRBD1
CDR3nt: TGCAGTGCTACAGGGGGCGTAGAGACCCAGTACTTC
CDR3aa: CSATGGVETQYF

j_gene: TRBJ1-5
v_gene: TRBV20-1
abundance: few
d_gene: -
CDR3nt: TGCAGTGCTACTATACAGGGCGGTCAGCCCCAGCATTTT
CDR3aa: CSATIQGGQPQHF

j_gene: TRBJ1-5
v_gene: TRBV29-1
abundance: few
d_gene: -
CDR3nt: TGCAGCGTTGTTCCCGGGGGGATCGATCAGCCCCAGCATTTT
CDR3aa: CSVVPGGIDQPQHF

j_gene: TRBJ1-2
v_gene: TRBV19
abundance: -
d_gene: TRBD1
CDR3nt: TGTGCCAGTAGTATAGTAGGGACAGGGATATCGTATGGCTACACCTTC
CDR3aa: CASSIVGTGISYGYTF

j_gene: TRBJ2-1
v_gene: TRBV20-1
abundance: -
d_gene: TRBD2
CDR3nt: TGCAGTGCCCTCGGACTAGCGGGAAAGATGGAGCAGTTCTTC
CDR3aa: CSALGLAGKMEQFF

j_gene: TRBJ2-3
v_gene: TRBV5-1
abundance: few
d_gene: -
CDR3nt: TGCGCCAGCAGCTTCGCGGTCTCAGATACGCAGTATTTT
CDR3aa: CASSFAVSDTQYF

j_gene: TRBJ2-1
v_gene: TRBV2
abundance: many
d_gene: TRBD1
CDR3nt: TGTGCCAGCAGGGACAGGGGCGATGAGCAGTTCTTC
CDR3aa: CASRDRGDEQFF

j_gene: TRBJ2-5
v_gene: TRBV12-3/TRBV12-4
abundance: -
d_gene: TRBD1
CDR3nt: TGTGCCAGCAGCAGGACAGGGATAGAGACCCAGTACTTC
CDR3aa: CASSRTGIETQYF

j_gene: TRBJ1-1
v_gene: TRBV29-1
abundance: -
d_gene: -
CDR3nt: TGCAGCGTTGAAAGGGTCCCTGAAGCTTTCTTT
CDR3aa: CSVERVPEAFF

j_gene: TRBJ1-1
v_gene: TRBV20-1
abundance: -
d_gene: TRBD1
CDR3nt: TGCAGTGCCCGAACCGGGACAGGGGGTCCTGAAGCTTTCTTT
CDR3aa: CSARTGTGGPEAFF

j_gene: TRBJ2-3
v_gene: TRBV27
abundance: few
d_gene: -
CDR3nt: TGTGCCAGCAGTCCGCGTCTGAGCGGTACTTCCTCAGATACGCAGTATTTT
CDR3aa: CASSPRLSGTSSDTQYF

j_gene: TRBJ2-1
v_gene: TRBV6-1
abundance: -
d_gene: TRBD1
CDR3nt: TGTGCCAGCAGCAAACCACAGGGGCCTCGGGAGCAGTTCTTC
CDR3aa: CASSKPQGPREQFF

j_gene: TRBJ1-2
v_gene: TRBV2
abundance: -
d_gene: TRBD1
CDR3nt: TGTGCCAGCGGGACCGGGACAGGGGGCTTACCCTACACCTTC
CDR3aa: CASGTGTGGLPYTF

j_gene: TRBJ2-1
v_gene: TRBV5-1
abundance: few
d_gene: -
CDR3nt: TGCGCCAGCAGCCCTAAGGTCGGGGGTGAGCAGTTCTTC
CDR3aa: CASSPKVGGEQFF

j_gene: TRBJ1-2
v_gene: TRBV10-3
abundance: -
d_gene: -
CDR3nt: TGTGCCATCAGTGAGACAGGGTCTAACTATGGCTACACCTTC
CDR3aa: CAISETGSNYGYTF

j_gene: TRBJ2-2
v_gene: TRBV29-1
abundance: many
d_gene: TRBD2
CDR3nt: TGCAGCGTTGGACTAGCGGAGTCGAACACCGGGGAGCTGTTTTTT
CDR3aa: CSVGLAESNTGELFF

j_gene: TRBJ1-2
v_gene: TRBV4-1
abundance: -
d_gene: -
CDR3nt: TGCGCCAGCAGTCACCAAGAAAAGTACAGACTCTATGGCTACACCTTC
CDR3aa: CASSHQEKYRLYGYTF

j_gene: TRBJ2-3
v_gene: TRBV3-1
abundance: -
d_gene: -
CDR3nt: TGTGCCAGCAGTACCCCGGGAGCCGATACGCAGTATTTT
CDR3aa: CASSTPGADTQYF

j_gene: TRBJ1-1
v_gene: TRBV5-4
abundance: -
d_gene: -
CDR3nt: TGTGCCAGCAGCTTGAGGGGAGGAGGAGACTACACTGAAGCTTTCTTT
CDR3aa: CASSLRGGGDYTEAFF

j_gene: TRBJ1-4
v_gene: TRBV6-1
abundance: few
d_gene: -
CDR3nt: TGTGCCAGCAGTGAAGTGGCAGGGCGCGGTGAAAAACTGTTTTTT
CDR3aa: CASSEVAGRGEKLFF

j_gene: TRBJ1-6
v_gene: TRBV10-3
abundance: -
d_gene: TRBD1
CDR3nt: TGTGCCATCAGTGAGTCGACAGGGGTTTCACCCCTCCACTTT
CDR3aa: CAISESTGVSPLHF

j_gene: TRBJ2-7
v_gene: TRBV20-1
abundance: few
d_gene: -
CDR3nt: TGCAGTGCTAGGCGCGGGACAGTCAACGAGCAGTACTTC
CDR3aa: CSARRGTVNEQYF

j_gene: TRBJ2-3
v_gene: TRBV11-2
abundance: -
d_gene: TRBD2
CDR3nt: TGTGCCAGCAGTAGGGGCGGGAGAGGACCAGATACGCAGTATTTT
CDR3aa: CASSRGGRGPDTQYF

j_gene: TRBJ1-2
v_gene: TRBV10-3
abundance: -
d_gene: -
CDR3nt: TGTGCCATCACGTATGGGGATAACTATGGCTACACCTTC
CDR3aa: CAITYGDNYGYTF

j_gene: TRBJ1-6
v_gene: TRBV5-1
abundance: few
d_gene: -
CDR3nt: TGCGCCAGCAGCTTCGGGACATCTAATTCACCCCTCCACTTT
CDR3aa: CASSFGTSNSPLHF